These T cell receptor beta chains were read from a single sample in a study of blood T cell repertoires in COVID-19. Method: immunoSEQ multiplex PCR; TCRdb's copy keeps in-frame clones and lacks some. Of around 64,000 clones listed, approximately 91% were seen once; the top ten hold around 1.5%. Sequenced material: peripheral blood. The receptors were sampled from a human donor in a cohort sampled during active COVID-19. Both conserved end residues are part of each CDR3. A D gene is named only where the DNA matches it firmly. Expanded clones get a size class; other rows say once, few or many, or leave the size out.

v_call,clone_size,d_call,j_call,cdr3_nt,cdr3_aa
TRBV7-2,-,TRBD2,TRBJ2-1,TGTGCCAGCAGCACCGGGACTAACTACAATGAGCAGTTCTTC,CASSTGTNYNEQFF
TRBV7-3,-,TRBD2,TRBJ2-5,TGTGCCAGCAGCCTATCGGGACTAGCGGGATGGGGGCAAGAGACCCAGTACTTC,CASSLSGLAGWGQETQYF
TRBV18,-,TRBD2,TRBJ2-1,TGTGCCAGCTCACCGGGAGCGGGAGGGTACAATGAGCAGTTCTTC,CASSPGAGGYNEQFF
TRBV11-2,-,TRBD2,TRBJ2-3,TGTGCCAGCAGCTTAGTTAGCGGGAGTATAGATACGCAGTATTTT,CASSLVSGSIDTQYF
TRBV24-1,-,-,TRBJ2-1,TGTGCCACCAGTGATCTTAGCGGAGCTAATTACAATGAGCAGTTCTTC,CATSDLSGANYNEQFF
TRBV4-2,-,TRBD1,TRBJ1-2,TGTGCCAGCAGCCACGACGTAGGACAGGGAAGGAGAGGTGGCTACACCTTC,CASSHDVGQGRRGGYTF
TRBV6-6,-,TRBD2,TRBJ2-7,TGTGCCAGCAACCCTAGCGGAAGCTCCTACGAGCAGTACTTC,CASNPSGSSYEQYF
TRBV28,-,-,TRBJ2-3,TGTGCCAGCAGGGGTATGGGGGCTGGGGGCGGCGCAGATACGCAGTATTTT,CASRGMGAGGGADTQYF
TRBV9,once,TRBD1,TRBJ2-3,TGTGCCAGCAGCGTAGTAACAGGGGGCGCAGATACGCAGTATTTT,CASSVVTGGADTQYF
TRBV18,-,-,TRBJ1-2,TGTGCCAGCTCACCCCGATTTGGGCAAACTAACTATGGCTACACCTTC,CASSPRFGQTNYGYTF
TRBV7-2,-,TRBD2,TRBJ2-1,TGTGCCAGCACCCTAGGGCCTAGCGGGAGTTGGGCTGAGCAGTTCTTC,CASTLGPSGSWAEQFF
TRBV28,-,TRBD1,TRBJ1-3,TGTGCCAGCAGTCCCCAGACTCTGTTGGGGACAGACACCATATATTTT,CASSPQTLLGTDTIYF
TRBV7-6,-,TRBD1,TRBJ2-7,TGTGCCAGCAGCCCCAGGACAGGGGGAGCCGAGCAGTACTTC,CASSPRTGGAEQYF
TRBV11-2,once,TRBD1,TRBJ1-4,TGTGCCAGCAGCTTAGATTTTGGACAGGCCTTCGAAAAACTGTTTTTT,CASSLDFGQAFEKLFF
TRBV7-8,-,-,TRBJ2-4,TGTGCCAGCAGCTTTTTTTCGGCGGGACGGAGGGACATTCAGTACTTC,CASSFFSAGRRDIQYF
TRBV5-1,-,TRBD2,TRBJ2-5,TGCGCCAGCAGCTCCGGACTAGCGGGAGGTGGGGAGACCCAGTACTTC,CASSSGLAGGGETQYF